This T cell receptor beta chain is from a study of blood T cells in healthy people across ages. General study points: Naive T cell percentage showed a strong correlation with the diversity of TCR beta.

This clonotype has a count of ten or more. Its target is not known. It was with a sample-barcoded 5' primer and a J-beta primer mix that a second PCR of roughly 6 to 12 cycles was run. TCRdb passed the 5' RACE reads through MiXCR, listing each CDR3 protein once. The repertoire holds hundreds of thousands of distinct CDR3 sequences, with approximately 31% as singletons. PBMCs were isolated at a quantity of at least 6 million per sample. The CDR3 length is 13 residues. CDR1 and CDR2 (germline): SGHTA, FQGNSA. V gave up 3 bases and J gave up 5 bases, with 10 bases separating them. The specimen sequenced was blood. V and J are TRBV7-2 and TRBJ1-1; D remains ambiguous. This clonotype was obtained from a woman over 75 in good health. The CDR3 sequence is CASSFMDGTEAFF. CDR3 bases: TGTGCCAGCAGCTTCATGGACGGTACTGAAGCTTTCTTT. Full variable domain (remainder filled in from reference TRBV7-2 and TRBJ1-1): GAGVSQSPSNKVTEKGKDVELRCDPISGHTALYWYRQSLGQGLEFLIYFQGNSAPDKSGLPSDRFSAERTGGSVSTLTIQRTQQEDSAVYLCASSFMDGTEAFFGQGTRLTVV.